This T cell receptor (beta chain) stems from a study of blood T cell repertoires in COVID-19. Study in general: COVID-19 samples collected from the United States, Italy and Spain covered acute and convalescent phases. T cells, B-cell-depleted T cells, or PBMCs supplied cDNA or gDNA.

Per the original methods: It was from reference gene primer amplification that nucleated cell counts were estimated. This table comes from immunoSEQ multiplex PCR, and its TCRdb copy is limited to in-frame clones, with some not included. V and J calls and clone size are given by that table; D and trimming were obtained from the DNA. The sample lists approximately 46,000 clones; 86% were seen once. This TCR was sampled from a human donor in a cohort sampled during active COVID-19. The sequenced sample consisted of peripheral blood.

CDR3 region: CASSSRSNQPQHF. The CDR3 bases are TGTGCCAGCAGCTCCCGTAGCAATCAGCCCCAGCATTTT. The chain joins TRBV7-9 to TRBJ1-5; D is uncertain. The germline V gene encodes CDR1 SEHNR and CDR2 FQNEAQ (reference sequence). The CDR3 is made up of 13 amino acids. The germline V and J ends were trimmed by 4 bases and 0 bases, with 4 bases remaining between them.